The T cell receptor (beta chain) described here comes from a study of T cell responses to AZD1222 COVID-19 vaccine. Broader study findings: Repertoires were obtained only post-peak T cell response.

About this clone itself: Antigen unknown.

In germline, CDR1 is KGHSH, CDR2 LQKENI. CDR3 length: 12 amino acids. V was shortened by 1 base and J by 9 bases, with 7 bases between the two germline ends. Libraries were prepared by immunoSEQ multiplex PCR; TCRdb keeps only in-frame clonotypes and omits some of them. The sample yields about 150,000 clones, nearly 90% seen once. This sequence was found in an adult in good health. The chain carries TRBV18 and TRBJ2-1; D call uncertain. This specimen consisted of peripheral blood, obtained on day 0 of AZD1222 vaccination. The CDR3, as DNA: TGTGCCAGCTCACCACTTGAAGGTGAGCAGTTCTTC. Encoded protein: CASSPLEGEQFF. The entire variable domain, with the rest obtained from reference TRBV18 and TRBJ2-1, is as follows: NAGVMQNPRHLVRRRGQEARLRCSPMKGHSHVYWYRQLPEEGLKFMVYLQKENIIDESGMPKERFSAEFPKEGPSILRIQQVVRGDSAAYFCASSPLEGEQFFGPGTRLTVL.